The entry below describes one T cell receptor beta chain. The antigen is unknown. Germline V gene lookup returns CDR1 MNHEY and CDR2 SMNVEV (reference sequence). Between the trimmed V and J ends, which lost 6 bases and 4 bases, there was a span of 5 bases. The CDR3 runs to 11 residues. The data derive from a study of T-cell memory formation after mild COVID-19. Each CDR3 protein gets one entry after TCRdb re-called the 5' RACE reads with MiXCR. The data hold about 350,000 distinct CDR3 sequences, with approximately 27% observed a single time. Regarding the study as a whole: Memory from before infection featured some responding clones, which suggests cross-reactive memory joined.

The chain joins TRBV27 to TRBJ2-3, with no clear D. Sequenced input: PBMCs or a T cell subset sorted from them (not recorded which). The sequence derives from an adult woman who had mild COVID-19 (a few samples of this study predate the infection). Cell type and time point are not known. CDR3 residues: CASRLADTQYF. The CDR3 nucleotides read TGTGCCAGCAGGTTGGCAGATACGCAGTATTTT.